This TCR beta chain was sequenced for a study of graft-versus-host responses after intestinal transplantation. Background on the study: Every transplant recipient was induced with anti-thymocyte globulin, then maintained on tacrolimus and steroids for 2 to 3 years.

Clones were sequenced by immunoSEQ multiplex PCR, and TCRdb holds only the in-frame ones, with some missing. The table includes around 100,000 clones, roughly 87% detected once. V lost 9 bases to trimming and J lost 0 bases; unmatched junction nucleotides: 17. Germline CDR1 and CDR2: MDHEN and SYDVKM. The CDR3 is 20 residues long. A note on this clone: Its antigen is undetermined.

Sample: unstimulated CD4+ T cells sorted from spleen or lymph node cells, taken before intestinal transplant. The V call is TRBV28, the J call TRBJ2-3, with 14 nucleotides matching TRBD2. This TCR derives from a human donor who received an intestinal transplant. CDR3 protein: CASASPGLAGAGGSTDTQYF. The DNA of the CDR3 is TGTGCCAGTGCCTCCCCGGGACTAGCGGGAGCTGGGGGGAGCACAGATACGCAGTATTTT.